The 8 T cell receptor beta chains presented below share a single source sample, sequenced in a study of identical twins. TCRdb fed the 5' RACE reads into MiXCR, producing one record per CDR3 protein. The sample holds roughly 150,000 distinct CDR3 sequences, around 3.6% seen once. Material for sequencing was memory T cells sorted from blood. The receptor source for this set is a man younger than 35 in good health.

This clonotype was observed at least ten times. This rearrangement joins TRBV7-2 to TRBJ1-1, with D possibly matching TRBD1 (5 bases). Germline loops: CDR1 SGHTA, CDR2 FQGNSA. Trimming cost V 5 bases and J 6 bases, with 16 bases left between them. This CDR3 has 14 amino acids. This CDR3 is CASSPGGVWSEAFF. The CDR3 nucleotides read TGTGCCAGCAGCCCCGGGGGTGTGTGGTCTGAAGCTTTCTTT.

This clonotype was detected many times. The J gene is TRBJ2-1, the V gene TRBV2, with no clear D. The CDR3 covers 13 residues. V shed 3 bases and J shed 8 bases, with 11 bases lying between them. The germline V gene has CDR1 SNHLY and CDR2 FYNNEI. The chain's CDR3 is CASSDPGFDEQFF. The CDR3 DNA is TGTGCCAGCAGTGATCCCGGGTTCGATGAGCAGTTCTTC.

This chain joins TRBV21-1 and TRBJ1-2; the D call TRBD1 from the table was never checked on the DNA. TRBV21-1 corresponds to a pseudogene. The CDR3 totals 16 residues. Here the CDR3 reads CASSKGGGDRSYGYTF. CDR3 nucleotides: TGTGCCAGCAGCAAAGGGGGCGGGGACAGATCTTATGGCTACACCTTC.

This clonotype showed up many times. V gene TRBV10-3 combines with J gene TRBJ2-1; D tentatively reads TRBD1 or TRBD2 (6 bases each). Germline-derived CDR1 and CDR2 are ENHRY and SYGVKD. This CDR3 contains 14 residues. The ends were cut back, 3 bases at V and 7 bases at J, with 13 bases in the middle. DNA of the CDR3: TGTGCCATCAGTGATAATAGGGGGGTTAATGAGCAGTTCTTC. Protein: CAISDNRGVNEQFF.

At least ten counts were recorded for this clonotype. The rearrangement links TRBV6-1 to TRBJ2-7, with TRBD2 identical over 7 bases. CDR3 length: 13 amino acids. The V segment lost 5 bases and the J segment 7 bases; nucleotides outside the gene matches: 8. Germline V gene sequence: CDR1 MNHNS, CDR2 SASEGT. The CDR3 bases are TGTGCCAGCAGTCCCCCCCCCGGGAGGGAGCAGTACTTC. This encodes CASSPPPGREQYF.

There are a few counts of this clonotype. The chain links TRBV30 to TRBJ2-2; no reliable D call. In germline, CDR1 is GTSNPN, CDR2 SVGIG (reference sequence). V lost 2 bases to trimming and J lost 7 bases, with 14 bases between them. This CDR3 is built from 14 residues. The CDR3 nucleotides are TGTGCCTGGAGTCCCCTTACGACGGGCGGGGAGCTGTTTTTT. This encodes CAWSPLTTGGELFF.

A few counts support this clonotype. A clone one base away is much larger, so this may be a read error. The chain is built from TRBV7-8 and TRBJ1-5; TRBD1 is a possible D gene (5 bases). Trimming removed 5 bases at V and 7 bases at J, with 21 bases between. The CDR3 loop spans 16 amino acids. CDR1 and CDR2 from the germline V gene are SGHVS and FQNEAQ. The CDR3 reads CASSADSGGTRQPQHF. Here the CDR3 DNA reads TGTGCCAGCAGCGCTGACAGTGGGGGAACCCGCCAGCCCCAGCATTTT.

This clonotype was found many times. The rearrangement uses TRBV6-5 and TRBJ2-7; the D is unclear. Germline V gene sequence: CDR1 MNHEY, CDR2 SVGAGI. V was shortened by 2 bases and J by 0 bases, with 8 bases between the two germline ends. The CDR3 consists of 14 residues. The CDR3: CASSYASSSYEQYF. CDR3 coding DNA: TGTGCCAGCAGTTACGCCAGCAGCTCCTACGAGCAGTACTTC.